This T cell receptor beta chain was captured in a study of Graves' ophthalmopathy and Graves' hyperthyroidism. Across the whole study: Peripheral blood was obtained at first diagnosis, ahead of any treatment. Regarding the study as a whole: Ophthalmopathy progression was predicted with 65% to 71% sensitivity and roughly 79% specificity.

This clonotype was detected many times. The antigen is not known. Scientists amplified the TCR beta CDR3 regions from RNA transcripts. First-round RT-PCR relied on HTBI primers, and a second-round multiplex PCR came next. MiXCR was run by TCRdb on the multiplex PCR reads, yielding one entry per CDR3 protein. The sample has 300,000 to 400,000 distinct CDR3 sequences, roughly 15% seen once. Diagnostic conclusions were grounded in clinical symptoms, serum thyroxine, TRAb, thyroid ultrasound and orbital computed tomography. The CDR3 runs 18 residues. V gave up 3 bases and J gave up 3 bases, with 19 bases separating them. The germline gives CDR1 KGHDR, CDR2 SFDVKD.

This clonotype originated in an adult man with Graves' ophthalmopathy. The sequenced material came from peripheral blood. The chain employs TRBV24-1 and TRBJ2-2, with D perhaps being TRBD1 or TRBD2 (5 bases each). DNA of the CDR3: TGTGCCACCAGTGATGTAAGCACACTAGGGACCTACACCGGGGAGCTGTTTTTT. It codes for CATSDVSTLGTYTGELFF.